These T cell receptor beta chains were read from a single sample in a study of OX40 agonist ivuxolimab in advanced cancers. TCRdb keeps only in-frame clones here, not all; method: immunoSEQ multiplex PCR. The sample has roughly 48,000 clones; around 82% are singletons. The sample consisted of CD4+ or CD8+ T cells sorted from blood, taken in a trial of the OX40 agonist ivuxolimab. The receptors derive from an adult with an advanced solid tumor such as melanoma, head and neck, liver or kidney cancer. The conserved cysteine and the conserved F or W are not part of the CDR3 here.

TRBJ1-1 12 TRBV13 ASSLEAANTEAF
TRBJ2-7 13 TRBV27 ASSFFAGGTYEQY
TRBJ2-1 10 TRBV19 ASLDRYNEQF
TRBJ2-1 13 TRBV10-3 AISGLTSGNNEQF
TRBJ2-2 16 TRBV23-1 ASSQSLPGQGGTGELF
TRBJ2-1 10 TRBV21-1 ASSKRSGEQF
TRBJ1-2 13 TRBV6-5 ASSYRAGQGNGYT
TRBJ1-1 11 TRBV28 AGSAQGARSAF
TRBJ1-4 13 TRBV28 ASSYRDRGREKLF
TRBJ1-3 10 TRBV6-1 ASLPSGNTIY
TRBJ2-7 12 TRBV2 ASREQGSSYEQY
TRBJ2-1 10 TRBV9 ASSVGSREQF
TRBJ2-3 14 TRBV5-4 ASSLGGEGGTDTQY
TRBJ2-7 11 TRBV19 ASSRATLYEQY
TRBJ2-4 14 TRBV6-1 ASSEGWGGAKNIQY
TRBJ2-1 13 TRBV5-1 ASSSGTNSYNEQF
TRBJ2-4 16 TRBV27 ASSLRAGGGEAKNIQY
TRBJ2-2 14 TRBV10-3 AISPPGLAVPGELF
TRBJ2-6 13 TRBV4-1 ASSQVLAGANVLT
TRBJ2-2 12 TRBV27 ASSLGGDTGELF
TRBJ1-5 13 TRBV30 AWSSGTGAVQPQH
TRBJ2-5 14 TRBV19 ASSIGAGQGQETQY
TRBJ2-7 13 TRBV27 ASSSFRQGSYEQY
TRBJ2-7 12 TRBV6-6 ASYSTSGSGEQY
TRBJ2-1 12 TRBV2 ASSFGTGEIEQF
TRBJ2-3 14 TRBV29-1 SVRSVVGLNTDTQY
TRBJ2-5 13 TRBV6-6 ASSRDLNPGETQY
TRBJ2-7 15 TRBV7-9 ASSLAPGRGRWYEQY
TRBJ2-7 14 TRBV19 ASSIRGQAMDYEQY
TRBJ2-7 10 TRBV5-8 ASSLNQLEQY
TRBJ2-2 16 TRBV9 ASSGGLAGFLNTGELF
TRBJ2-1 10 TRBV5-4 ASSFANNEQF
TRBJ2-5 10 TRBV6-5 ASASGGREQY
TRBJ1-3 12 TRBV5-6 ASSFPGGGNTIY
TRBJ2-7 9 TRBV5-8 ASSLDYEQY